Sequencing of this T cell receptor beta chain was carried out in a study of blood T cells in healthy people across ages. CDR3 size: 14 residues. The germline gives CDR1 DFQATT, CDR2 SNEGSKA (reference sequence). Notes on the study in general: As age increased, TCR beta diversity per million T cells fell in a roughly linear fashion. As naive T cell percentage varied, TCR beta diversity correlated strongly with it.

No fewer than 7 million PBMCs went into each sample. For this clonotype: Its antigen is currently unknown. Germline is not matched at one junction end, which may reflect a read error.

PCR was performed a second time for roughly 7 to 12 cycles using a sample-barcoded 5' primer and a J-beta primer mix. TCRdb passed the 5' RACE reads through MiXCR, listing each CDR3 protein once. In the table there are about 1,400,000 distinct CDR3 sequences, around two fifths of which are singletons. The clonotype comes from a young woman in good health. The chain couples TRBV20-1 to TRBJ2-7, with 7 positions matching TRBD1. Sequencing was performed on blood. The CDR3 nucleotides read TGCGGTGCAACTGGGACAGCCAGACCCTACGAGCAGTACTTC. As protein: CGATGTARPYEQYF.